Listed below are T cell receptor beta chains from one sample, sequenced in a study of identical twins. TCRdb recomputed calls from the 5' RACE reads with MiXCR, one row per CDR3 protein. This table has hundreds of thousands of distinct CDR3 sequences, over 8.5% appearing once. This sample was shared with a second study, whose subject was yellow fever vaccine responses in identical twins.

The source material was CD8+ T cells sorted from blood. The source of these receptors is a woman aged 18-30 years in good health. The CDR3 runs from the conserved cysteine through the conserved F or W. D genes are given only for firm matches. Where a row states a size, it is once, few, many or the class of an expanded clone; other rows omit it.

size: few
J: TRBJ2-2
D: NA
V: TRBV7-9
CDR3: CASSLAGGFYTGELFF
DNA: TGTGCCAGCAGCTTAGCCGGGGGTTTTTACACCGGGGAGCTGTTTTTT

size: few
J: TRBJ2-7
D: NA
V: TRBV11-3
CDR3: CASSLDSISSYEQYF
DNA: TGTGCCAGCAGCTTAGACAGTATTAGCTCCTACGAGCAGTACTTC

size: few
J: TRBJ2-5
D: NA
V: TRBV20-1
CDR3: CSARIGQVQETQYF
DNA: TGCAGTGCTAGGATAGGGCAGGTGCAAGAGACCCAGTACTTC

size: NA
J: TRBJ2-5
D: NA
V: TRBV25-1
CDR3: CASSESGTGRDETQYF
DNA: TGTGCCAGCAGTGAATCGGGAACAGGGCGAGACGAGACCCAGTACTTC

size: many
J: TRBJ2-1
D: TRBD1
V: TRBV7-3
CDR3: CASSLFGTGGAEPPYNEQFF
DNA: TGTGCCAGCAGCTTGTTTGGGACAGGGGGCGCGGAGCCCCCTTACAATGAGCAGTTCTTC

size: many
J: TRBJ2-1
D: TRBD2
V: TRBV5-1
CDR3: CASSLDGGRASYNEQFF
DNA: TGCGCCAGCAGCTTGGATGGCGGGAGGGCCTCCTACAATGAGCAGTTCTTC

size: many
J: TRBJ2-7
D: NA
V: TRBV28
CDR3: CASSFSQEGWYF
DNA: TGTGCCAGCAGTTTTTCCCAGGAAGGGTGGTACTTC

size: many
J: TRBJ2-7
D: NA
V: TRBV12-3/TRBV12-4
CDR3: CASTPDGGYEQYF
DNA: TGTGCCAGCACCCCCGATGGGGGCTACGAGCAGTACTTC

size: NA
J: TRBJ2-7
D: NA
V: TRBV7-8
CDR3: CASSLGQAGLQYF
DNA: TGTGCCAGCAGCTTAGGGCAAGCAGGTCTGCAGTACTTC

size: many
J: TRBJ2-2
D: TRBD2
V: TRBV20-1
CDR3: CSASGLAGVGDTGELFF
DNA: TGCAGTGCTAGTGGGCTAGCGGGAGTAGGGGACACCGGGGAGCTGTTTTTT

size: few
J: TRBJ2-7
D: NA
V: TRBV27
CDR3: CASSRSPEGARYEQYF
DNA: TGTGCCAGCAGCCGCTCTCCGGAGGGGGCACGCTACGAGCAGTACTTC

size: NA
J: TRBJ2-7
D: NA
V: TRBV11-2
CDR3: CASSLGASVSYEQYF
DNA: TGTGCCAGCAGCTTAGGTGCTAGCGTCTCCTACGAGCAGTACTTC

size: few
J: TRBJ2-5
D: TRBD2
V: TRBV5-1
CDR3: CASSHALAGMNVRETQYF
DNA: TGCGCCAGCAGCCACGCCTTAGCGGGGATGAATGTGCGGGAGACCCAGTACTTC

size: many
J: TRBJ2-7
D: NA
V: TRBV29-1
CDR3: CSVTVADGYEQYF
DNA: TGCAGCGTGACCGTAGCGGATGGCTACGAGCAGTACTTC

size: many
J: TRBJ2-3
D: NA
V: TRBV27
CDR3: CASTLMGGLGTDTQYF
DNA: TGTGCCAGCACCCTCATGGGGGGGCTAGGGACAGATACGCAGTATTTT

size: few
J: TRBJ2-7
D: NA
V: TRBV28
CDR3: CASMGFRYEQYF
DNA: TGTGCCAGCATGGGGTTCCGCTACGAGCAGTACTTC

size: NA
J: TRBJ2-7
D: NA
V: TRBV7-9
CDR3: CASRPNAGWPYEQYF
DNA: TGTGCCAGCCGCCCGAACGCGGGGTGGCCCTACGAGCAGTACTTC

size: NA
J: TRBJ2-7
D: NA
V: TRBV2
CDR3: CASSEVQPLQYF
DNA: TGTGCCAGCAGTGAAGTACAGCCATTGCAGTACTTC

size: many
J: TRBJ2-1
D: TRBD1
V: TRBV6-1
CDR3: CASSPTGGYNEQFF
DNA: TGTGCCAGCAGTCCGACAGGGGGTTACAATGAGCAGTTCTTC

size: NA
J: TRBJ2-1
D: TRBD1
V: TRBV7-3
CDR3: CASSDGQGRYEQFF
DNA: TGTGCCAGCAGCGATGGACAGGGTAGATATGAGCAGTTCTTC

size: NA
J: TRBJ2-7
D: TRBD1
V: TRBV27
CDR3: CASGATGGTSYEQYF
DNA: TGTGCCAGCGGGGCGACAGGGGGTACATCCTACGAGCAGTACTTC

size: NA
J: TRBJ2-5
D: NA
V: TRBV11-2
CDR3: CASSLLGSVGETQYF
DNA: TGTGCCAGCAGCTTACTGGGTAGCGTTGGGGAGACCCAGTACTTC

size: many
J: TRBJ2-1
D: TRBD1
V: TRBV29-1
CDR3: CSVEDRGLLNEQFF
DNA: TGCAGCGTTGAAGACAGGGGGCTATTGAATGAGCAGTTCTTC

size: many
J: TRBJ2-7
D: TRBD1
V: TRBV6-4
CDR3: CASTCPRQGDSYEQYF
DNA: TGTGCCAGCACCTGCCCCCGACAGGGGGATTCCTACGAGCAGTACTTC

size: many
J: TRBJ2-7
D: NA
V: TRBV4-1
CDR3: CASSQVGTPGYEQYF
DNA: TGCGCCAGCAGCCAAGTAGGGACCCCTGGCTACGAGCAGTACTTC

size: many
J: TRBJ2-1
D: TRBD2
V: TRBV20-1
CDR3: CSARTSGSSYNEQFF
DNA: TGCAGTGCTAGAACTAGCGGAAGCTCCTACAATGAGCAGTTCTTC

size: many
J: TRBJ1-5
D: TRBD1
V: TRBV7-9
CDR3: CASSLVGQLNSNQPQHF
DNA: TGTGCCAGCAGTTTGGTGGGACAGCTAAATAGCAATCAGCCCCAGCATTTT

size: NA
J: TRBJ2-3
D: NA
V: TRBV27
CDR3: CATAVLSTDTQYF
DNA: TGTGCCACCGCCGTCCTAAGCACAGATACGCAGTATTTT

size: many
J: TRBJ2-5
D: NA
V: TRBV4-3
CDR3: CASSQESRGETQYF
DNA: TGCGCCAGCAGCCAAGAATCGAGGGGGGAGACCCAGTACTTC

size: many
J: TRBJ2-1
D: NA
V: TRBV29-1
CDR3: CSVYPDSSSFYNEQFF
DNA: TGCAGCGTTTATCCTGACAGCAGTTCTTTCTACAATGAGCAGTTCTTC

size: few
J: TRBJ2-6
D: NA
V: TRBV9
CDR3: CASSVEDSGANVLTF
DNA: TGTGCCAGCAGCGTAGAGGACTCTGGGGCCAACGTCCTGACTTTC

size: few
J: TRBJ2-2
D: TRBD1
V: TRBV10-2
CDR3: CASKTGFRELFF
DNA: TGCGCCAGCAAGACAGGGTTCCGGGAGCTGTTTTTT

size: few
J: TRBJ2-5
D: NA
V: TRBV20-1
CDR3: CSARDRDQWETQYF
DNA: TGCAGTGCTAGAGATCGGGACCAGTGGGAGACCCAGTACTTC

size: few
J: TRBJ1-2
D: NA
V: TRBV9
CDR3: CASSVGYGGLGYGYTF
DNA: TGTGCCAGCAGCGTAGGCTATGGGGGGTTGGGGTATGGCTACACCTTC

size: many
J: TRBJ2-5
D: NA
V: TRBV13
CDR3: CASSLGWGAGETQYF
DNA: TGTGCCAGCAGCTTAGGGTGGGGGGCCGGAGAGACCCAGTACTTC

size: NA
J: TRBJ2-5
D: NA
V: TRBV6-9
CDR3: CASSPGVFWSQETQYF
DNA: TGTGCCAGCAGCCCGGGAGTGTTTTGGTCACAAGAGACCCAGTACTTC

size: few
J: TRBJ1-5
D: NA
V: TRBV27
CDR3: CASRDIISNQPQHF
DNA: TGTGCCAGCAGGGACATTATTAGCAATCAGCCCCAGCATTTT